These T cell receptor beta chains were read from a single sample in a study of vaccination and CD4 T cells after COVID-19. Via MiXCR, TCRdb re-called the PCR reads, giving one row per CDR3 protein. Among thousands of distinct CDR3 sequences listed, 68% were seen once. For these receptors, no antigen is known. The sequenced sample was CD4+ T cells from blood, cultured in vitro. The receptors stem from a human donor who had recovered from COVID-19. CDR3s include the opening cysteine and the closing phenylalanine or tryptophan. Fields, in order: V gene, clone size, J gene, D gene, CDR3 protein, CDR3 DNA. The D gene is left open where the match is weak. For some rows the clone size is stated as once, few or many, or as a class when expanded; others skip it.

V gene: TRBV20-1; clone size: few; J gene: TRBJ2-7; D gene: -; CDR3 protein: CSARPGLGEQYF; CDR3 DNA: TGCAGTGCTAGACCCGGCTTGGGCGAGCAGTACTTC
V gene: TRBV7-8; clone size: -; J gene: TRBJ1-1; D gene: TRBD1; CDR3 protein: CASDAATGGASTEAFF; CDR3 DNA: TGTGCCAGCGATGCCGCGACAGGGGGCGCGTCCACTGAAGCTTTCTTT
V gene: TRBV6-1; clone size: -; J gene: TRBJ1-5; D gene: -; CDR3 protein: CASRSRDGDFNQPQHF; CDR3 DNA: TGTGCCAGCAGGAGCCGGGACGGAGATTTCAATCAGCCCCAGCATTTT
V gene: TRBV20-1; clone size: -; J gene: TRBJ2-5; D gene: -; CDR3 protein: CSASQGARTQYF; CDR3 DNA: TGCAGTGCTAGTCAGGGAGCTCGGACCCAGTACTTC
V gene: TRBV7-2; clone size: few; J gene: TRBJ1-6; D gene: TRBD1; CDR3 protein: CASSLDRGSPLHF; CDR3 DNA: TGTGCCAGCAGCTTAGACAGGGGCTCACCCCTCCACTTT
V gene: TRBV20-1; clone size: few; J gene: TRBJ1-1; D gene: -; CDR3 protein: CSAFDSRTGTEAFF; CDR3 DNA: TGCAGTGCCTTTGACAGTCGAACGGGTACTGAAGCTTTCTTT
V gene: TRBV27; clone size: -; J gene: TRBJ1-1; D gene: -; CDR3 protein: CASSSRGEAFF; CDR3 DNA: TGTGCCAGCAGTTCTAGAGGTGAAGCTTTCTTT
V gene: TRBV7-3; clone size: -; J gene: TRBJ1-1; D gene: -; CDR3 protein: CASQRGMNTEAFF; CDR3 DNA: TGTGCCAGCCAGAGGGGAATGAACACTGAAGCTTTCTTT
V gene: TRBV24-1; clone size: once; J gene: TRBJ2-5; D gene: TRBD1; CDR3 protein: CATSDSTGPAETQYF; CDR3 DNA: TGTGCCACCAGTGATTCGACAGGGCCGGCAGAGACCCAGTACTTC
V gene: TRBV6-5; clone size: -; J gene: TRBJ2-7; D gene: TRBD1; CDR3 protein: CASSYNRGLPIEQYF; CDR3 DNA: TGTGCCAGCAGTTATAACAGGGGTCTTCCCATCGAGCAGTACTTC
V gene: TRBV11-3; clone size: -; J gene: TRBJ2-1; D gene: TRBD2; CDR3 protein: CASSFSGTSGKSSYNEQFF; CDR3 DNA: TGTGCCAGCAGCTTCTCAGGGACTAGCGGGAAGAGCTCCTACAATGAGCAGTTCTTC
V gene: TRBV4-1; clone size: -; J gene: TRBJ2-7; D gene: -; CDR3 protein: CASSQIHEAGLSYEQYF; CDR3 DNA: TGCGCCAGCAGCCAAATCCACGAAGCGGGCCTCTCCTACGAGCAGTACTTC
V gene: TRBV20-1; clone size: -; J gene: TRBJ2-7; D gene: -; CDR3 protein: CSASLPGTYEQYF; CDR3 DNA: TGCAGTGCTAGTCTTCCAGGTACCTACGAGCAGTACTTC
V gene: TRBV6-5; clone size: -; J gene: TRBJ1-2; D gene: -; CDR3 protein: CASSYSNYGYTF; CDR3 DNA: TGTGCCAGCAGTTACTCGAACTATGGCTACACCTTC
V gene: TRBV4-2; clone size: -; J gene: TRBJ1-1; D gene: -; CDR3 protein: CASSQEGQGDTEAFF; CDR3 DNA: TGTGCCAGCAGCCAAGAGGGGCAGGGCGACACTGAAGCTTTCTTT
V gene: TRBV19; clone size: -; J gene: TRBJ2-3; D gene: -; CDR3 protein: CASLSGDTQYF; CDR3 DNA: TGTGCCAGTCTCTCGGGCGATACGCAGTATTTT
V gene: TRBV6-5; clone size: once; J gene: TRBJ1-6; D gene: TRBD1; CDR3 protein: CASSLIGTGRPKNNSPLHF; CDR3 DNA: TGTGCCAGCAGTTTAATCGGGACAGGGAGGCCAAAGAATAATTCACCCCTCCACTTT
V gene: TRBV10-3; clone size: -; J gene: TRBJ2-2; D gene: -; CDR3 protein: CAISSPWPRGGELFF; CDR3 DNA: TGTGCCATCAGTTCCCCGTGGCCCCGCGGCGGGGAGCTGTTTTTT
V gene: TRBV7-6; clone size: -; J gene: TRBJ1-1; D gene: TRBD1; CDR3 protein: CASSLVTGATEAFF; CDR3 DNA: TGTGCCAGCAGCTTAGTGACAGGGGCCACTGAAGCTTTCTTT
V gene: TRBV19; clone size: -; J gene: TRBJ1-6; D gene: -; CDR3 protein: CASAGSYNSPLHF; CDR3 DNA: TGTGCCAGCGCCGGCTCCTATAATTCACCCCTCCACTTT
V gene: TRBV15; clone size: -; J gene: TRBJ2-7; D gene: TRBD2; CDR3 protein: CATSLGGRGYEQYF; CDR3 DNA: TGTGCCACCAGCCTTGGCGGGAGGGGATACGAGCAGTACTTC
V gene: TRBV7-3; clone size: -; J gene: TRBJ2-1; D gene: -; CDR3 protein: CASSLAGQNEQFF; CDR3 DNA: TGTGCCAGCAGCTTAGCGGGACAGAATGAGCAGTTCTTC
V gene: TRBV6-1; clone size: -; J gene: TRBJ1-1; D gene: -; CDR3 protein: CASGVDGFSEAFF; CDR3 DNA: TGTGCCAGCGGGGTGGACGGGTTCTCTGAAGCTTTCTTT
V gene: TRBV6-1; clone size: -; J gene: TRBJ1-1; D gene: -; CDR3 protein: CASSVQPMNTEAFF; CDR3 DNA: TGTGCCAGCAGTGTTCAGCCTATGAACACTGAAGCTTTCTTT
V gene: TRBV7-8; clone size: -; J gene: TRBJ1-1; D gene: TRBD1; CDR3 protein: CASSFLTGGTEAFF; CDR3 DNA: TGTGCCAGCAGCTTTCTGACAGGGGGAACTGAAGCTTTCTTT
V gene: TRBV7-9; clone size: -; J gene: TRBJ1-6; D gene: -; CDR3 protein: CASSLVSSPLHF; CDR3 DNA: TGTGCCAGCAGCTTAGTTTCGTCACCCCTCCACTTT
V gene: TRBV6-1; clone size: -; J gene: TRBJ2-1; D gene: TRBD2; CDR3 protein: CASSLAGGHYNEQFF; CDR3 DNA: TGTGCCAGCAGCCTAGCGGGGGGCCACTACAATGAGCAGTTCTTC
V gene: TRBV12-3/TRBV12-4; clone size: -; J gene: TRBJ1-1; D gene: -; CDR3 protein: CASSLEVRGGTEAFF; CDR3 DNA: TGTGCCAGCAGTTTAGAGGTTAGGGGGGGCACTGAAGCTTTCTTT
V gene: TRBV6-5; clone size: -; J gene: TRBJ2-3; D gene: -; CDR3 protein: CASSYSRGATDTQYF; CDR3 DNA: TGTGCCAGCAGTTACTCGAGGGGGGCCACAGATACGCAGTATTTT
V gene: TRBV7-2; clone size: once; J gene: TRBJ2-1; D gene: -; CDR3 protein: CASSSSSNQFF; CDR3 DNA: TGTGCCAGCAGCTCGTCTAGTAACCAGTTCTTC
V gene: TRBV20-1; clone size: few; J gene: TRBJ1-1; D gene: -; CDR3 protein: CSVVFTAWDTEAFF; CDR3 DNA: TGCAGTGTTGTATTCACGGCATGGGACACTGAAGCTTTCTTT
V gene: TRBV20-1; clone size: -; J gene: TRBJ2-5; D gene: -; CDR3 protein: CSVSGPVGAQYF; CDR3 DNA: TGCAGTGTCTCCGGGCCCGTGGGGGCCCAGTACTTC
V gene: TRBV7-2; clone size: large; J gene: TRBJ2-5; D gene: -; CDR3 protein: CASSLSLGETQYF; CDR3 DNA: TGTGCCAGCAGCTTATCCCTGGGGGAGACCCAGTACTTC
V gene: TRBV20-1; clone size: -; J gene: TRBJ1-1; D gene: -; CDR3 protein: CSAFLGTEAFF; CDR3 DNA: TGCAGTGCTTTTCTGGGTACTGAAGCTTTCTTT
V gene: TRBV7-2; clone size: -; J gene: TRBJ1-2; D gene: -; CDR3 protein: CASSLPNKNYGYTF; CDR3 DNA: TGTGCCAGCAGCCTTCCGAACAAGAACTATGGCTACACCTTC
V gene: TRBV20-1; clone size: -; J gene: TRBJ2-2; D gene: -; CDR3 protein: CSAKIAGTGELFF; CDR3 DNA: TGCAGTGCTAAGATAGCCGGCACCGGGGAGCTGTTTTTT
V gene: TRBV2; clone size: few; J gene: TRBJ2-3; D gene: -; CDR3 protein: CASRLPQGRGTDTQYF; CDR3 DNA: TGTGCCAGCAGACTCCCCCAGGGCAGGGGCACAGATACGCAGTATTTT
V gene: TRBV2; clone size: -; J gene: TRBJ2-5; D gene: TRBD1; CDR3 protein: CASMGQGGETQYF; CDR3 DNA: TGTGCCAGTATGGGACAGGGTGGGGAGACCCAGTACTTC
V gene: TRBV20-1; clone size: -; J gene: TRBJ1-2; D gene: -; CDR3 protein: CSASHNNYGYTF; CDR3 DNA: TGCAGTGCCTCACATAATAACTATGGCTACACCTTC
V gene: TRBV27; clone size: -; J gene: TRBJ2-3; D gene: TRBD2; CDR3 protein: CASSLGLAGGTSTDTQYF; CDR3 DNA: TGTGCCAGCAGTTTAGGACTAGCGGGAGGCACTAGCACAGATACGCAGTATTTT
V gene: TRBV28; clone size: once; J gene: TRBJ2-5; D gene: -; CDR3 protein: CASSSRTRGFWETQYF; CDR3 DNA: TGTGCCAGCAGTTCCCGTACTCGGGGGTTTTGGGAGACCCAGTACTTC
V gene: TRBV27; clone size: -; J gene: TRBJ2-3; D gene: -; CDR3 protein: CASSLRSGFLSTDTQYF; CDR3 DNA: TGTGCCAGCAGTTTACGCAGCGGGTTCCTTAGCACAGATACGCAGTATTTT
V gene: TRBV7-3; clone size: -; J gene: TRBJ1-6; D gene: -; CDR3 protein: CASSLRGGGSPLHF; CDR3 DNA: TGTGCCAGCAGCTTAAGAGGGGGAGGTTCACCCCTCCACTTT
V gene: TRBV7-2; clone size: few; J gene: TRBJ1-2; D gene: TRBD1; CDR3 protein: CASSLFGTGVFYGYTF; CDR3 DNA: TGTGCCAGCAGCTTATTTGGGACAGGAGTATTCTATGGCTACACCTTC